This paragraph covers one TCR beta chain sequence. Its specificity is unknown. These data come from a study of CD8 T cells in ankylosing spondylitis. From the 5' RACE reads, TCRdb called clonotypes with MiXCR, one entry per CDR3 protein. Of around 340,000 distinct CDR3 sequences in the sample, 20% are singletons; the top ten hold approximately 14%. Trimming took off 1 base at V and 4 bases at J, with 8 bases between the two ends. This CDR3 comprises 13 residues. Germline CDR1 and CDR2: SGHAT and FQNNGV. Findings of the study overall: The disease-linked clones had a CD8+ phenotype and low blood frequencies. Ankylosing spondylitis blood appeared to be characterized by a TCR beta motif of 7 to 9 highly homologous variants.

This TCR was sampled from a male donor with ankylosing spondylitis or in good health (not recorded which). Sequenced material: blood, either unsorted or a sorted T cell fraction (not recorded which). The rearrangement joins TRBV11-2 to TRBJ2-7, with a possible D match to TRBD2 (5 bases). This CDR3 is CASSLGWEYEQYF. The CDR3 nucleotides are TGTGCCAGCAGCTTAGGCTGGGAGTACGAGCAGTACTTC.